A selection of T cell receptor beta chains follows, all from one sample in a study of beta chain features in type 1 diabetes. TCRdb's copy holds only in-frame clones and misses some; the assay was immunoSEQ multiplex PCR. The sample includes over 120,000 clones, under 11% seen only once; the top ten take less than 1.5%. Source material: naive CD4+ T cells from blood. The receptors were sampled from a young man in good health. The CDR3 runs from the conserved cysteine through the conserved F or W. Fields, in order: CDR3 DNA, CDR3 protein, clone size, D gene, V gene, J gene. D genes are given only for firm matches. Only part of the rows carry a size: once, few, many, or a class if the clone is expanded.

DNA: TGTGCCAGCAGCTCCGGACAGCACCAAGAGACCCAGTACTTC
CDR3: CASSSGQHQETQYF
size: few
D: .
V: TRBV11-3
J: TRBJ2-5

DNA: TGTGCCAGCTCACCAAACAGGGGTTCAGATACGCAGTATTTT
CDR3: CASSPNRGSDTQYF
size: .
D: TRBD1
V: TRBV18
J: TRBJ2-3

DNA: TGTGCCAGCAGTGCCAGTAACACCGGGGAGCTGTTTTTT
CDR3: CASSASNTGELFF
size: .
D: .
V: TRBV6-4
J: TRBJ2-2

DNA: TGTGCCAGCAGTCGAGGGACAGATGAAGCTTTCTTT
CDR3: CASSRGTDEAFF
size: few
D: TRBD1
V: TRBV6-5
J: TRBJ1-1

DNA: TGTGCCAGCAGTTACTATCGGCGCGGGGGGGCATTAGAGCAGTTCTTC
CDR3: CASSYYRRGGALEQFF
size: .
D: TRBD2
V: TRBV6-5
J: TRBJ2-1

DNA: TGTGCCAGTAGTAAGCACAGGGGCTCCTACGAGCAGTACTTC
CDR3: CASSKHRGSYEQYF
size: few
D: TRBD1
V: TRBV19
J: TRBJ2-7

DNA: TGTGCCAGCAGCTTAGTGCCAGGGGTTAACACCGGGGAGCTGTTTTTT
CDR3: CASSLVPGVNTGELFF
size: .
D: .
V: TRBV7-2
J: TRBJ2-2

DNA: TGTGCCAGCAGTTACTCAGGGCTAGCGTATCAAGAGACCCAGTACTTC
CDR3: CASSYSGLAYQETQYF
size: .
D: .
V: TRBV6-5
J: TRBJ2-5

DNA: TGTGCCAGCAGCCCGGGACAGTACGAGCAGTACTTC
CDR3: CASSPGQYEQYF
size: many
D: TRBD1
V: TRBV7-9
J: TRBJ2-7

DNA: TGTGCCAGCAGCATACCGGGACTAGCGGACACAGATACGCAGTATTTT
CDR3: CASSIPGLADTDTQYF
size: .
D: TRBD2
V: TRBV5-6
J: TRBJ2-3

DNA: TGTGCCAGCAGCCTCAAAACCCTAGCGGGGGTCCCTAATGAGCAGTTCTTC
CDR3: CASSLKTLAGVPNEQFF
size: few
D: TRBD2
V: TRBV7-3
J: TRBJ2-1

DNA: TGTGCCAGCAGCGGCGGGACAGGCTCGCCCGATTATACTGAAGCTTTCTTT
CDR3: CASSGGTGSPDYTEAFF
size: .
D: TRBD1
V: TRBV7-9
J: TRBJ1-1

DNA: TGTGCCAGCAGCTTAGCCGGCAGGGCCGAGCAGTACTTC
CDR3: CASSLAGRAEQYF
size: .
D: .
V: TRBV7-9
J: TRBJ2-7

DNA: TGCGCCAGCAGCCCCGGGACAGGGGGCCCACTGAGTCAGCCCCAGCATTTT
CDR3: CASSPGTGGPLSQPQHF
size: .
D: TRBD1
V: TRBV5-1
J: TRBJ1-5

DNA: TGTGCCAGCAGCTCAACAGACAGGGGGAGTAATTCACCCCTCCACTTT
CDR3: CASSSTDRGSNSPLHF
size: few
D: TRBD1
V: TRBV13
J: TRBJ1-6

DNA: TGTGCCACCGAAGGGGGACCGGCAACCTACGAGCAGTACTTC
CDR3: CATEGGPATYEQYF
size: few
D: .
V: TRBV10-3
J: TRBJ2-7

DNA: TGTGCCAGCAGCCCAAGGGGAATAGCGGGGGCAGAGACCCAGTACTTC
CDR3: CASSPRGIAGAETQYF
size: .
D: TRBD2
V: TRBV4-2
J: TRBJ2-5